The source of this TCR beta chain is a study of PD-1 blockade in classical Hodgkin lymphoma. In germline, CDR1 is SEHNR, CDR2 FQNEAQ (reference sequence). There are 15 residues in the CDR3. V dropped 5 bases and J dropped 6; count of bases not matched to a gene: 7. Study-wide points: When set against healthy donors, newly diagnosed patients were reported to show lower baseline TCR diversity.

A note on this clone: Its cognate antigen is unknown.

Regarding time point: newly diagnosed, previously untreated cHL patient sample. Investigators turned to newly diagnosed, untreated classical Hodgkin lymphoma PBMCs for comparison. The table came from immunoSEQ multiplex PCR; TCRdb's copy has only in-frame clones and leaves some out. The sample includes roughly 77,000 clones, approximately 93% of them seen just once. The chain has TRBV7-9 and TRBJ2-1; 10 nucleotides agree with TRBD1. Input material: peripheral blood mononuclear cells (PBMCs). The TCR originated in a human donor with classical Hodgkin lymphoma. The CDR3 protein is CASSHRDRGSNEQFF. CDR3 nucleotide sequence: TGTGCCAGCAGCCACCGGGACAGGGGTTCCAATGAGCAGTTCTTC.